What follows is one TCR beta chain and its context. The antigen is undetermined. The libraries were made with immunoSEQ v3.0 at survey level. Sequenced by immunoSEQ multiplex PCR; TCRdb stores in-frame clones only, minus some. This table holds about 25,000 clones, around three quarters found once. This sample was included in a study of long-term antiretroviral therapy in people with HIV. CDR1 and CDR2 (germline): GTSNPN, SVGIG (reference sequence). Trimming cost V 0 bases and J 4 bases; bases outside gene matches: 9. The CDR3 totals 15 residues. Study-wide results and limits: HIV repertoires had narrower CDR3 length ranges than controls. Pre-ART clonal expansion yielded clones that dominated the repertoire at all time points.

The source of this sequence is a woman aged 35 to 49 with HIV. The rearrangement joins TRBV30 to TRBJ2-7; TRBD1 matches 7 bases. The material sequenced was unsorted PBMCs, taken 1.2 years after starting antiretroviral therapy. CDR3 protein: CAWSVRGTAMYEQYF. The CDR3 DNA is TGTGCCTGGAGTGTACGTGGGACAGCCATGTACGAGCAGTACTTC.